The rows below give T cell receptor beta chains drawn from one sample of a study of identical twins. TCRdb fed the 5' RACE reads into MiXCR, producing one record per CDR3 protein. The data contain 500,000 to 600,000 distinct CDR3 sequences, under 25% of them singletons. This same sample was also part of a study on T cells expressing NK-cell markers.

The source material was CD4+ T cells sorted from blood. Every receptor here comes from a woman between 18 and 29 years old in good health. Each CDR3 is given with its conserved first and last residue. Fields, in order: clone size, CDR3 length, J gene, D gene, V gene, CDR3 protein, CDR3 DNA. D genes are given only for firm matches. Size is omitted from some rows. Given values are once, few, many or a class for expanded clones.

few	14	TRBJ2-1	TRBD1	TRBV30	CAWSGTGLYNEQFF	TGTGCCTGGAGTGGGACAGGGCTTTACAATGAGCAGTTCTTC
.	14	TRBJ2-5	TRBD2	TRBV6-2/TRBV6-3	CASSSRGGRETQYF	TGTGCCAGCAGTTCGCGCGGGGGAAGGGAGACCCAGTACTTC
many	14	TRBJ2-1	.	TRBV12-3/TRBV12-4	CASSFQGGTNEQFF	TGTGCCAGCAGTTTCCAGGGGGGGACCAATGAGCAGTTCTTC
once	13	TRBJ2-1	TRBD1	TRBV20-1	CSARTGNNNEQFF	TGCAGTGCAAGGACAGGGAATAACAATGAGCAGTTCTTC
.	15	TRBJ2-1	.	TRBV9	CASSAPGFQTNEQFF	TGTGCCAGCAGCGCCCCGGGGTTTCAGACGAATGAGCAGTTCTTC
few	15	TRBJ2-1	TRBD2	TRBV6-2/TRBV6-3	CASSYRTSGHNEQFF	TGTGCCAGCAGCTATCGGACTAGCGGGCACAATGAGCAGTTCTTC
few	13	TRBJ1-2	.	TRBV12-3/TRBV12-4	CASSSGQLNGYTF	TGTGCCAGCAGTTCAGGACAGCTTAATGGCTACACCTTC
few	15	TRBJ1-4	.	TRBV7-9	CASSPWTAQGEKLFF	TGTGCCAGCAGCCCTTGGACGGCACAGGGTGAAAAACTGTTTTTT
.	13	TRBJ1-5	.	TRBV19	CASSPRPNAPQHF	TGTGCCAGTAGTCCTCGACCGAACGCGCCCCAGCATTTT
few	14	TRBJ2-5	.	TRBV10-2	CASSIVGLEETQYF	TGCGCCAGCAGTATCGTCGGACTTGAAGAGACCCAGTACTTC
.	13	TRBJ1-1	TRBD1	TRBV11-2	CASSLRQGAQAFF	TGTGCCAGCAGCTTAAGACAGGGGGCACAAGCTTTCTTT
.	15	TRBJ2-1	.	TRBV5-6	CASSPLTGIFSEQFF	TGTGCCAGCAGCCCCTTGACAGGAATCTTCAGTGAGCAGTTCTTC
.	16	TRBJ1-3	.	TRBV5-5	CASNRSGRPSGNTIYF	TGTGCCAGCAACCGTTCGGGACGTCCCTCTGGAAACACCATATATTTT
.	15	TRBJ1-2	TRBD1	TRBV19	CASMETGTGGYGYTF	TGTGCCAGTATGGAGACCGGGACAGGGGGCTATGGCTACACCTTC
many	12	TRBJ2-1	.	TRBV20-1	CAWDITYNEQFF	TGCGCCTGGGACATTACCTACAATGAGCAGTTCTTC
few	16	TRBJ2-1	TRBD2	TRBV12-3/TRBV12-4	CASSLGLAGGESEQFF	TGTGCCAGCAGTTTGGGACTAGCGGGTGGGGAGAGTGAGCAGTTCTTC
few	12	TRBJ2-1	.	TRBV13	CASSPWGNEQFF	TGTGCCAGCAGCCCCTGGGGCAATGAGCAGTTCTTC
.	15	TRBJ1-5	TRBD1	TRBV20-1	CSASRQGHSNQPQHF	TGCAGTGCTAGTCGACAGGGCCATAGCAATCAGCCCCAGCATTTT
.	14	TRBJ2-7	TRBD2	TRBV20-1	CSAILAGGPYEQYF	TGCAGTGCTATCCTAGCGGGGGGGCCATACGAGCAGTACTTC
.	13	TRBJ1-2	.	TRBV30	CAWSSRGDNGYTF	TGTGCCTGGAGTTCCAGGGGCGACAATGGCTACACCTTC
many	12	TRBJ2-3	TRBD1	TRBV4-3	CASSHRGDTQYF	TGCGCCAGCAGCCACAGGGGGGATACGCAGTATTTT
.	13	TRBJ1-1	TRBD1	TRBV12-3/TRBV12-4	CASSWTGAGTAFF	TGTGCCAGCAGTTGGACAGGGGCTGGCACTGCTTTCTTT
few	15	TRBJ1-5	TRBD1	TRBV20-1	CSARGGQAQVQPQHF	TGCAGTGCTAGGGGGGGACAGGCTCAAGTGCAGCCCCAGCATTTT
.	15	TRBJ1-1	.	TRBV3-1	CASSQDGVTNTEAFF	TGTGCCAGCAGCCAAGACGGGGTAACGAACACTGAAGCTTTCTTT
many	11	TRBJ2-5	.	TRBV5-5	CASSDFGTQYF	TGTGCCAGCAGCGATTTTGGGACCCAGTACTTC
few	14	TRBJ1-1	.	TRBV15	CATSRAQGATEAFF	TGTGCCACCAGCAGGGCGCAGGGAGCCACTGAAGCTTTCTTT
.	14	TRBJ2-3	.	TRBV25-1	CASSAKGRGYTQYF	TGTGCCAGCAGTGCCAAGGGAAGGGGCTATACGCAGTATTTT
.	14	TRBJ2-5	.	TRBV21-1	CASSKVSGRETQYF	TGTGCCAGCAGCAAAGTATCAGGGAGGGAGACCCAGTACTTC
few	14	TRBJ1-2	TRBD1	TRBV29-1	CSVHNRGQGYGYTF	TGCAGCGTGCATAACAGGGGGCAAGGCTATGGCTACACCTTC
few	13	TRBJ1-2	.	TRBV12-3/TRBV12-4	CASSLWALDRTTF	TGTGCCAGCAGTTTATGGGCCCTTGACCGGACCACCTTC
.	15	TRBJ2-7	TRBD1	TRBV6-1	CASGETGQGAGKQYF	TGTGCCAGCGGCGAAACGGGACAGGGGGCTGGAAAGCAGTACTTC
few	12	TRBJ2-7	.	TRBV20-1	CSARTRVYEQYF	TGCAGTGCTAGAACCAGGGTCTACGAGCAGTACTTC
few	14	TRBJ2-5	.	TRBV19	CASSRGDVRETQYF	TGTGCCAGTAGTCGTGGGGACGTAAGAGAGACCCAGTACTTC
many	15	TRBJ2-3	.	TRBV12-3/TRBV12-4	CASKHGVLQPDTQYF	TGTGCCAGCAAACATGGAGTCCTACAGCCAGATACGCAGTATTTT
.	15	TRBJ1-2	.	TRBV10-3	CAISESERINYGYTF	TGTGCCATCAGTGAGTCTGAGAGGATAAACTATGGCTACACCTTC
few	11	TRBJ2-7	.	TRBV29-1	CSVVGTYEQYF	TGCAGCGTTGTGGGAACCTACGAGCAGTACTTC
few	11	TRBJ1-4	.	TRBV29-1	CSVAIVEKLFF	TGCAGCGTTGCTATTGTCGAAAAACTGTTTTTT
.	14	TRBJ2-3	.	TRBV9	CASSVGEVTDTQYF	TGTGCCAGCAGCGTGGGGGAGGTCACAGATACGCAGTATTTT
.	15	TRBJ2-1	TRBD2	TRBV5-1	CASSFRSGGAREQFF	TGCGCCAGCAGCTTCCGGAGCGGGGGGGCACGAGAGCAGTTCTTC
many	13	TRBJ1-5	.	TRBV9	CASSAREQGPQHF	TGTGCCAGCAGCGCTAGGGAACAGGGGCCCCAGCATTTT
many	13	TRBJ2-2	.	TRBV20-1	CSASGSNTGELFF	TGCAGTGCTAGCGGCTCTAACACCGGGGAGCTGTTTTTT
few	15	TRBJ1-1	.	TRBV9	CASSVVLGSTAEAFF	TGTGCCAGCAGCGTAGTCCTGGGTTCAACGGCTGAAGCTTTCTTT
few	13	TRBJ2-5	.	TRBV20-1	CSARSTGGETQYF	TGCAGTGCTAGATCTACAGGTGGGGAGACCCAGTACTTC
few	14	TRBJ2-5	.	TRBV7-9	CASSLATFLETQYF	TGTGCCAGCAGCTTAGCCACCTTCTTGGAGACCCAGTACTTC
few	12	TRBJ2-7	.	TRBV12-3/TRBV12-4	CASSFGNYEQYF	TGTGCCAGCAGTTTTGGAAACTACGAGCAGTACTTC
.	13	TRBJ2-7	.	TRBV18	CASSPGPDYEQYF	TGTGCCAGCTCCCCGGGTCCGGATTACGAGCAGTACTTC
few	15	TRBJ2-7	TRBD2	TRBV7-2	CASSRTSGGSYEQYF	TGTGCCAGCTCGCGGACTAGCGGGGGGTCCTACGAGCAGTACTTC
.	15	TRBJ1-1	.	TRBV15	CATSRPQGVNTEAFF	TGTGCCACCAGCAGGCCTCAGGGAGTGAACACTGAAGCTTTCTTT
.	13	TRBJ2-7	.	TRBV20-1	CSAIVGGLDEQYF	TGCAGTGCCATAGTGGGGGGCTTGGACGAGCAGTACTTC
few	15	TRBJ1-1	.	TRBV3-1	CASSPGLGGNTEAFF	TGTGCCAGCAGCCCGGGGCTAGGAGGGAACACTGAAGCTTTCTTT
few	15	TRBJ2-2	TRBD1	TRBV20-1	CSAIQGANPTGELFF	TGCAGTGCTATTCAGGGGGCGAATCCCACCGGGGAGCTGTTTTTT
.	14	TRBJ1-1	.	TRBV10-3	CAITPSRGESEAFF	TGTGCCATCACCCCATCCCGGGGCGAGTCTGAAGCTTTCTTT
.	14	TRBJ2-1	TRBD1	TRBV6-2/TRBV6-3	CASSSVTGGFEQFF	TGTGCCAGCAGTTCCGTTACAGGGGGCTTTGAGCAGTTCTTC
.	16	TRBJ2-7	.	TRBV6-2/TRBV6-3	CASSYSKGNPSYEQYF	TGTGCCAGCAGTTACTCGAAGGGTAACCCTTCCTACGAGCAGTACTTC
.	15	TRBJ2-5	TRBD2	TRBV7-2	CASSLHGGAGETQYF	TGTGCCAGCAGCTTGCACGGGGGGGCCGGTGAGACCCAGTACTTC